Below are 15 T cell receptor beta chains sequenced from a single sample in a study of human T cells and chemical hapten exposure. TCRdb recomputed calls from the RACE reads with MiXCR, one row per CDR3 protein. The profile covers 150,000 to 200,000 distinct CDR3 sequences, with more than 25% appearing a single time and nearly 3% taken by the ten largest. The time point: pre-sensitization, week 0. Treatment given: therapeutic diphenylcyclopropenone sensitization with weekly scalp DPC. Source: whole blood, taken in connection with sensitization to the hapten diphenylcyclopropenone (DPC). These receptors originate from a woman aged 25 to 45 with alopecia areata. Some clones in this sample may be carry-over from other donors' samples.

The chain carries TRBV28 and TRBJ2-2, with a tentative D call TRBD2 (6 bases). Germline V gene lookup returns CDR1 MDHEN and CDR2 SYDVKM. V was clipped by 6 bases and J by 0 bases, with 14 bases between them. The CDR3 covers 16 residues. DNA of the CDR3: TGTGCCAGCAGAGCTCGGACTACCACGAACACCGGGGAGCTGTTTTTT. Its protein product is CASRARTTTNTGELFF.

In its sample, this clonotype was seen many times. The chain couples TRBV21-1 to TRBJ2-4. TRBV21-1 is marked as a pseudogene. The CDR3 loop spans 10 amino acids. The DNA for the CDR3 is TGTGCCAGCAGAGGAAACATTCAGTACTTC. Protein sequence: CASRGNIQYF.

The chain recombines TRBV19 with TRBJ2-7; D might be TRBD2 (6 bases). The CDR3 runs 15 residues. Germline V lookup: CDR1 LNHDA, CDR2 SQIVND (reference sequence). V lost 3 bases to trimming and J lost 2 bases, with 14 bases between them. The CDR3 loop is CASSIGSGGTYEQYF. As DNA, the CDR3 is TGTGCCAGTAGTATCGGGTCCGGAGGGACCTACGAGCAGTACTTC.

This clonotype was seen a handful of times. V usage is TRBV5-5 and J usage is TRBJ2-7; 9 bases fit TRBD1. Germline assignment: CDR1 SGHKS and CDR2 YYEKEE (reference sequence). J gave up 5 bases and V 4 bases, and 10 bases lay outside the gene matches. The CDR3 extends over 15 amino acids. CDR3: CASSQTWDRDHEQYF. The DNA of the CDR3 is TGTGCCAGCAGCCAAACCTGGGACAGGGACCACGAGCAGTACTTC.

The CDR3 region has the DNA TGTGCCAGCAGCGTAGGACAGGGGGGGAACACCGGGGAGCTGTTTTTT. Protein: CASSVGQGGNTGELFF. The chain is built from TRBV9 and TRBJ2-2, with 9 nucleotides matching TRBD1. After removal of 0 bases from V and 1 base from J, the junction contained 1 base not matched to a gene. Germline assignment: CDR1 SGDLS and CDR2 YYNGEE. The CDR3 length is 16 residues.

This clonotype turned up a few times. The V call is TRBV28, the J call TRBJ2-7; D uncertain. CDR1 MDHEN and CDR2 SYDVKM come from the germline V gene. The CDR3 sequence is 12 residues long. With 8 bases removed from V and 2 bases from J, the gap between germline ends came to 10 bases. CDR3 nucleotide sequence: TGTGCCAGCTTCGACCCTCCCTACGAGCAGTACTTC. It is translated as CASFDPPYEQYF.

The rearrangement links TRBV10-3 to TRBJ1-1, with D possibly TRBD1 on 5 matching bases. Trimming took 7 bases from V and 2 from J, leaving 14 bases between them. The germline V gene encodes CDR1 ENHRY and CDR2 SYGVKD. The CDR3 contains 14 residues. CDR3 in DNA: TGTGCCATCACCGGGACGGGTGATAACACTGAAGCTTTCTTT. This translates into CAITGTGDNTEAFF.

The chain joins TRBV9 to TRBJ1-1; a possible D gene is TRBD1 (5 bases). CDR3 size: 12 residues. The V end lost 1 base, the J end lost 8 bases, and 9 bases lay between the germline ends. Germline lookup yields CDR1 SGDLS and CDR2 YYNGEE. The CDR3 nucleotides are TGTGCCAGCAGCGTACAGGGAAAAGAAGCTTTCTTT. Translation gives CASSVQGKEAFF.

The chain joins TRBV13 to TRBJ2-3; TRBD2 matches 7 bases. The CDR3 runs to 11 residues. V lost 3 bases to trimming and J lost 10 bases; unmatched junction nucleotides: 1. Germline-derived CDR1 and CDR2 are PRHDT and FYEKMQ (reference sequence). The CDR3 sequence: CASSFSGSQYF. DNA of the CDR3: TGTGCCAGCAGCTTTAGCGGGTCGCAGTATTTT. The full variable domain, completed using reference TRBV13 and TRBJ2-3, is AAGVIQSPRHLIKEKRETATLKCYPIPRHDTVYWYQQGPGQDPQFLISFYEKMQSDKGSIPDRFSAQQFSDYHSELNMSSLELGDSALYFCASSFSGSQYFGPGTRLTVL.

The J gene is TRBJ2-3, the V gene TRBV30; no firm D call. V dropped 3 bases and J dropped 3 bases, with 7 bases sitting between them. The CDR3 consists of 12 residues. Germline assignment: CDR1 GTSNPN and CDR2 SVGIG (reference sequence). CDR3: CAWRSTTDTQYF. In DNA form, the CDR3 reads TGTGCCTGGAGATCAACGACAGATACGCAGTATTTT.

The table lists this clonotype with a few counts. The chain uses TRBV28 and TRBJ2-4; no clear D gene. This CDR3 spans 15 amino acids. Between the trimmed V and J ends, which lost 8 bases and 6 bases, there was a span of 20 bases. CDR1 and CDR2 from the germline V gene are MDHEN and SYDVKM. This CDR3 is CASLGFGQMGNIQYF. The CDR3 coding sequence is TGTGCCAGCCTCGGATTTGGGCAAATGGGAAACATTCAGTACTTC.

This clonotype has at least ten counts. The chain links TRBV5-1 to TRBJ2-3, with D perhaps TRBD2 (5 bases). CDR3 size: 16 residues. V shed 4 bases and J shed 4 bases, with 19 bases lying between them. Germline V CDR1 and CDR2: SGHRS, YFSETQ. This chain's CDR3 is CASSPGVLRSPDTQYF. CDR3 in DNA: TGCGCCAGCAGCCCCGGGGTTCTCAGGTCCCCAGATACGCAGTATTTT. Full variable domain (remainder filled in from reference TRBV5-1 and TRBJ2-3): KAGVTQTPRYLIKTRGQQVTLSCSPISGHRSVSWYQQTPGQGLQFLFEYFSETQRNKGNFPGRFSGRQFSNSRSEMNVSTLELGDSALYLCASSPGVLRSPDTQYFGPGTRLTVL.

The J gene is TRBJ2-7, the V gene TRBV2; tentative D call: TRBD1 (6 bases). Trimming left V 9 bases short and J 7 bases short, with 16 bases between. The CDR3 loop spans 12 amino acids. From germline, CDR1 is SNHLY and CDR2 FYNNEI. CDR3 loop: CASRTDLWEQYF. CDR3 nucleotides: TGTGCCAGTAGGACAGACCTCTGGGAGCAGTACTTC.

This clonotype was seen more than once but under ten times. The CDR3 nucleotides read TGTGCCAGCAGCTTAGTAGAGGCAGTCTCTGGAAACACCATATATTTT. It encodes CASSLVEAVSGNTIYF. The chain uses TRBV7-2 and TRBJ1-3, with unresolved D. Germline-derived CDR1 and CDR2 are SGHTA and FQGNSA. The V end was cut by 1 base, the J end by 0 bases, with 10 bases between. This CDR3 comprises 16 residues.

The V call is TRBV28, the J call TRBJ2-1, with no clear D. CDR1 and CDR2 (germline): MDHEN, SYDVKM. The CDR3 is 11 residues long. Trimming removed 0 bases from V and 10 bases from J, with 4 bases in between. The CDR3 protein is CASSLWGEQFF. CDR3 nucleotides: TGTGCCAGCAGTTTATGGGGGGAGCAGTTCTTC.